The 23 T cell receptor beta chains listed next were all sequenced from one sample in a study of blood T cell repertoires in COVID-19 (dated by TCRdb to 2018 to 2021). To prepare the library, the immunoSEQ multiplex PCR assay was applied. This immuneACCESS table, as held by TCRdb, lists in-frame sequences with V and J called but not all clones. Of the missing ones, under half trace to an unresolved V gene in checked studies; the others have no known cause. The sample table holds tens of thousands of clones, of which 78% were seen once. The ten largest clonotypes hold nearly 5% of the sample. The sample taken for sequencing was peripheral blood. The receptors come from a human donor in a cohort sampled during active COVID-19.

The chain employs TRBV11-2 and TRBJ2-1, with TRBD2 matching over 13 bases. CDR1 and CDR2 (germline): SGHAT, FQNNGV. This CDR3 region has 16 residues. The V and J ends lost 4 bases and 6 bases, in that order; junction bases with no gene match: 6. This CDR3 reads CASSSGLAGVFNEQFF. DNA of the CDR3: TGTGCCAGCAGCTCCGGACTAGCGGGAGTATTCAATGAGCAGTTCTTC.

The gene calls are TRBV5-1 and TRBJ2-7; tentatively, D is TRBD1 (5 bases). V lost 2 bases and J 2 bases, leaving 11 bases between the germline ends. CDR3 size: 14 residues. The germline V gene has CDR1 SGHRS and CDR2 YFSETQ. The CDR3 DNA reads TGCGCCAGCAGCTTTTATTCAGGGCCCTACGAGCAGTACTTC. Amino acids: CASSFYSGPYEQYF.

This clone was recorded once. The CDR3 protein is CASSPVGQFNYGYTF. The CDR3 region has the DNA TGTGCCAGCTCACCGGTGGGCCAGTTTAACTATGGCTACACCTTC. The V gene is TRBV18, the J gene TRBJ1-2, with unresolved D. This CDR3 comprises 15 residues. Deletions cut 3 bases from V and 1 base from J, with 12 bases between. Germline CDR1 and CDR2: KGHSH and LQKENI.

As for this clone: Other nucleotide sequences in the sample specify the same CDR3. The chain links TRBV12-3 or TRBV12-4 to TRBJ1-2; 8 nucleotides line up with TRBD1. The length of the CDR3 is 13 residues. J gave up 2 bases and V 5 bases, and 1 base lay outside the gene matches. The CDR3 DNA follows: TGTGCCAGCAGTAGACAGGGGAACTATGGCTACACCTTC. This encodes CASSRQGNYGYTF.

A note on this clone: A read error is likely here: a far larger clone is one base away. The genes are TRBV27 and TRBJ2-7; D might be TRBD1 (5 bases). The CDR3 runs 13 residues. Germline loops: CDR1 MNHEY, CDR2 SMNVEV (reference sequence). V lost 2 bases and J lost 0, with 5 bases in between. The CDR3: CASSLDSSYEQYF. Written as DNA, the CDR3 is TGTGCCAGCAGTTTAGACAGCTCCTACGAGCAGTACTTC.

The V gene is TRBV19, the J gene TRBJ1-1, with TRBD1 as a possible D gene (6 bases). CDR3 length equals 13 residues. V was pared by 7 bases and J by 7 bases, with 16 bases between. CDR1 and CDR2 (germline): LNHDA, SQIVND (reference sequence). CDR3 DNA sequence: TGTGCCAGTACAGGGGACCCACCCTTTGAAGCTTTCTTT. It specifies CASTGDPPFEAFF.

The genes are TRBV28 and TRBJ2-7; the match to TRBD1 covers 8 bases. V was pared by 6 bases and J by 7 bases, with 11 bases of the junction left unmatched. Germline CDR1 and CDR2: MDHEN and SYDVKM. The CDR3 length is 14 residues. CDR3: CASRDREPLREQYF. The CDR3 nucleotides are TGTGCCAGCAGGGACAGGGAGCCATTAAGGGAGCAGTACTTC.

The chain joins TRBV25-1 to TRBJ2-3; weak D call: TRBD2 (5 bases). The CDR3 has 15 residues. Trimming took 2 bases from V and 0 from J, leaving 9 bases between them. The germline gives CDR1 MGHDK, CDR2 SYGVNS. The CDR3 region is CASSEAGGSTDTQYF. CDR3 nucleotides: TGTGCCAGCAGTGAAGCGGGCGGAAGCACAGATACGCAGTATTTT.

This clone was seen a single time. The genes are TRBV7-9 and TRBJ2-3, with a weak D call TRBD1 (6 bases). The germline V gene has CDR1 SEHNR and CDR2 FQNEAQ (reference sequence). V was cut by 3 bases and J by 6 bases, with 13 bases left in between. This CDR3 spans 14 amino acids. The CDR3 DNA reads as TGTGCCAGCAGCTTCGTGACAGGAGTGGATACGCAGTATTTT. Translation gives CASSFVTGVDTQYF.

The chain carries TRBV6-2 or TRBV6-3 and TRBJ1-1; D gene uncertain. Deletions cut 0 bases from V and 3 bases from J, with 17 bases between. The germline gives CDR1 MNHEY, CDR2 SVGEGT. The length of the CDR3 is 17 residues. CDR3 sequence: CASSYSIVRVRDTEAFF. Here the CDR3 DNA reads TGTGCCAGCAGTTACTCGATTGTTCGGGTTCGGGACACTGAAGCTTTCTTT.

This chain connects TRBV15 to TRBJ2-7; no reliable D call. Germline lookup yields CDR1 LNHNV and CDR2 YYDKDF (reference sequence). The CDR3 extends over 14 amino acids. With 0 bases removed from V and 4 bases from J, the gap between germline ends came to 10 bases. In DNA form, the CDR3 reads TGTGCCACCAGCAGAGATATGGGCGATTACGAGCAGTACTTC. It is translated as CATSRDMGDYEQYF.

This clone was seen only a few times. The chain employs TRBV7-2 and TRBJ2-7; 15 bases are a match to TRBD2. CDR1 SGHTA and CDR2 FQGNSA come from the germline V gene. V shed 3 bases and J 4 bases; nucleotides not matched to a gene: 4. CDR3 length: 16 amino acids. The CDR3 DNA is TGTGCCAGCAGCTTGGGACTAGCGGGAGGCGGATACGAGCAGTACTTC. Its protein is CASSLGLAGGGYEQYF.

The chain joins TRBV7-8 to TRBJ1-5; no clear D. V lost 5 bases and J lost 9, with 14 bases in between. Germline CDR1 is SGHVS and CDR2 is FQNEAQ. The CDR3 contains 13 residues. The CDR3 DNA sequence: TGTGCCAGCAGCGGTACGGGGTCCTCGCCCCAGCATTTT. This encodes CASSGTGSSPQHF.

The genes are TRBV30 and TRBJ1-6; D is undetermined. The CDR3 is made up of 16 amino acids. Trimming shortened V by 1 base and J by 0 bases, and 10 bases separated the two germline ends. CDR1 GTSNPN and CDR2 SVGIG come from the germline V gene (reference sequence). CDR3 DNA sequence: TGTGCCTGGAGTGAAAAGTTCAGCTCCTATAATTCACCCCTCCACTTT. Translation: CAWSEKFSSYNSPLHF.

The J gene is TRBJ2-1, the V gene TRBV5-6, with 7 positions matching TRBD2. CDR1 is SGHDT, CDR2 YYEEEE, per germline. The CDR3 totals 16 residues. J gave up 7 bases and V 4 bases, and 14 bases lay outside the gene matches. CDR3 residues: CASSPRWAGVGNEQFF. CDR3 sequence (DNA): TGTGCCAGCAGCCCACGTTGGGCGGGAGTAGGGAATGAGCAGTTCTTC. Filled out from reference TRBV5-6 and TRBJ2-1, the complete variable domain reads DAGVTQSPTHLIKTRGQQVTLRCSPKSGHDTVSWYQQALGQGPQFIFQYYEEEERQRGNFPDRFSGHQFPNYSSELNVNALLLGDSALYLCASSPRWAGVGNEQFFGPGTRLTVL.

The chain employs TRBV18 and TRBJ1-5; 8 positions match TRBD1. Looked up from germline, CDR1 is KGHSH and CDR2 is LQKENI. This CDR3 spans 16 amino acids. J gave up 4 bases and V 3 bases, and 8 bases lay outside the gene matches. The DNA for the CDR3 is TGTGCCAGCTCACCGCCCGGGACAGGAGAGAATCAGCCCCAGCATTTT. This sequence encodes CASSPPGTGENQPQHF.

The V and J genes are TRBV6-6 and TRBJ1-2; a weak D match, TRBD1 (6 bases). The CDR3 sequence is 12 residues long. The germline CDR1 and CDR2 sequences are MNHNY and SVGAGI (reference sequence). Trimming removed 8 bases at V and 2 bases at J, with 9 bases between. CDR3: CASADSNYGYTF. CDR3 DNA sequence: TGTGCCAGCGCGGACAGCAACTATGGCTACACCTTC.

The CDR3 DNA reads as TGCGCCAGCAGCCGGACAAGTGAAAAACTGTTTTTT. It is translated as CASSRTSEKLFF. The chain couples TRBV4-1 to TRBJ1-4; a possible D gene is TRBD1 (5 bases). Germline V gene lookup returns CDR1 MGHRA and CDR2 YSYEKL. This CDR3 contains 12 residues. V was trimmed by 4 bases and J by 7 bases, leaving 7 bases between them.

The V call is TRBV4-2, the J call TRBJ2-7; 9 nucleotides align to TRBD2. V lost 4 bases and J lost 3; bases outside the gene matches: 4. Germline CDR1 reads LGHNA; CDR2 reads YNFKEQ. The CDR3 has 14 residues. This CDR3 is CASSPGLAGYEQYF. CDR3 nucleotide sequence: TGTGCCAGCAGCCCGGGACTAGCAGGCTACGAGCAGTACTTC.

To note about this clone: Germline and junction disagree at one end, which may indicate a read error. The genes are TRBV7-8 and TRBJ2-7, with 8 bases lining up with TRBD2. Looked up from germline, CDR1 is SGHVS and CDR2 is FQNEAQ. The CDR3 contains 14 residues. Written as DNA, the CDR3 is TGTGCCAGCAGCCGAGGACTAGCCTCCAACGAGCAGTACTTC. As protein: CASSRGLASNEQYF.

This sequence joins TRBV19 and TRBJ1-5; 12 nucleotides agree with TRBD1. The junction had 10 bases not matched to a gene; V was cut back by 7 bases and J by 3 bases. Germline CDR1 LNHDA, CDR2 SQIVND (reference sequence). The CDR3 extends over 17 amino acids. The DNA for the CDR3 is TGTGCCAGTATCCATCCGGGACAGGGGGCCTACAATCAGCCCCAGCATTTT. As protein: CASIHPGQGAYNQPQHF.

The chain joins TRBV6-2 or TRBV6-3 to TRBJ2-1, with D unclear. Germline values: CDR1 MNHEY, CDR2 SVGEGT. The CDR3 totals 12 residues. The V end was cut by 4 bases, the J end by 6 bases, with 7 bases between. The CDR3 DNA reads TGTGCCAGCAGTTCGGCGGCCAATGAGCAGTTCTTC. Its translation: CASSSAANEQFF.

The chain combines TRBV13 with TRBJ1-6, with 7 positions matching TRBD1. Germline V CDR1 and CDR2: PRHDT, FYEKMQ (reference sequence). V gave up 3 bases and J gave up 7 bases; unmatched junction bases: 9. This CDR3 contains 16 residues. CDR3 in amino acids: CASSLAGGLGNSPLHF. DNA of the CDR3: TGTGCCAGCAGCTTGGCAGGGGGATTGGGAAATTCACCCCTCCACTTT.